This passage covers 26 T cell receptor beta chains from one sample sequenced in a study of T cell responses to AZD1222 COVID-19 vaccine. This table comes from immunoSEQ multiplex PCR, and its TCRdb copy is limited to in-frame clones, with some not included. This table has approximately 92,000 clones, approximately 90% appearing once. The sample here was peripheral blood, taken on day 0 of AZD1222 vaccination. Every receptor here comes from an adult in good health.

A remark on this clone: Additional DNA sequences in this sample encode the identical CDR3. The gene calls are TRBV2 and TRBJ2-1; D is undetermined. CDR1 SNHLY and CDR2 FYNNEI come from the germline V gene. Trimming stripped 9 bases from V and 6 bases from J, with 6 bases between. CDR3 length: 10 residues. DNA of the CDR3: TGTGCCAGTAGGGTCAATGAGCAGTTCTTC. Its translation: CASRVNEQFF.

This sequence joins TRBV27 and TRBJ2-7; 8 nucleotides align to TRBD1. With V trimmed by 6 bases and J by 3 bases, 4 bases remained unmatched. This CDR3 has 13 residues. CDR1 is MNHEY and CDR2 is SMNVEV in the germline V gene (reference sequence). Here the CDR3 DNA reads TGTGCCAGCAGACAGGGGGTTAACTACGAGCAGTACTTC. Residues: CASRQGVNYEQYF.

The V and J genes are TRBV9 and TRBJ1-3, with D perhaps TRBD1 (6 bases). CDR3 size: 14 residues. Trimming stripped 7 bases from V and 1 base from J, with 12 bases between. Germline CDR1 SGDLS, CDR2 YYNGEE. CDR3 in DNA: TGTGCCAGCGGCCTAGACAGGTCTGGAAACACCATATATTTT. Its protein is CASGLDRSGNTIYF.

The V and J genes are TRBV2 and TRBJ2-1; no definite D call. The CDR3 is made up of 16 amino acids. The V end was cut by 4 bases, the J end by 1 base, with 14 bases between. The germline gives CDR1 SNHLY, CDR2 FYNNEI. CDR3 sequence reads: CASSGSGRPSYNEQFF. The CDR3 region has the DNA TGTGCCAGCAGTGGGTCTGGCAGGCCATCCTACAATGAGCAGTTCTTC. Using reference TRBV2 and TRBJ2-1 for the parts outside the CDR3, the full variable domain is EPEVTQTPSHQVTQMGQEVILRCVPISNHLYFYWYRQILGQKVEFLVSFYNNEISEKSEIFDDQFSVERPDGSNFTLKIRSTKLEDSAMYFCASSGSGRPSYNEQFFGPGTRLTVL.

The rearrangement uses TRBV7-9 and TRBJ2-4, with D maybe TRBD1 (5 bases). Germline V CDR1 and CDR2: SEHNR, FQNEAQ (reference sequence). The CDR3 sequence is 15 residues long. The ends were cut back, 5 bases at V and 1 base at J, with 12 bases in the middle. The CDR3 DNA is TGTGCCAGCAGCCGAACCAGGGCGGCCAAAAACATTCAGTACTTC. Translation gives CASSRTRAAKNIQYF.

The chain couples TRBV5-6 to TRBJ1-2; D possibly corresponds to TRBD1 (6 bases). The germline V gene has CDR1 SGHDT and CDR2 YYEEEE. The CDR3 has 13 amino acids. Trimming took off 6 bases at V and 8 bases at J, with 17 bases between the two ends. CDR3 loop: CASNEQGWAGYTF. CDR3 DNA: TGTGCCAGCAATGAACAGGGTTGGGCGGGCTACACCTTC.

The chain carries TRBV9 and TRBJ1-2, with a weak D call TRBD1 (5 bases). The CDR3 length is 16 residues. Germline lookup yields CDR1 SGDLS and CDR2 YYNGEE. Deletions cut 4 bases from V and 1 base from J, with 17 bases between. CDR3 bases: TGTGCCAGCAGCTCGAGTGGGGACCCCCATAACTATGGCTACACCTTC. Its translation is CASSSSGDPHNYGYTF.

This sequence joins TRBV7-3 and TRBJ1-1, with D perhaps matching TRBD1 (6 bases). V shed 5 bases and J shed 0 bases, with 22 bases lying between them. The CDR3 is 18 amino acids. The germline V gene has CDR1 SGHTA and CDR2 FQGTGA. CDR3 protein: CASSPLRPTGFMNTEAFF. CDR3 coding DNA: TGTGCCAGCAGCCCCCTTCGCCCGACAGGTTTCATGAACACTGAAGCTTTCTTT.

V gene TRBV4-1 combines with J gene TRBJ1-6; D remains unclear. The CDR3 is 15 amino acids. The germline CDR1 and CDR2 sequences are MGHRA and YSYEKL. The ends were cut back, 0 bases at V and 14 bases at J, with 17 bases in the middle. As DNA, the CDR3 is TGCGCCAGCAGCCAAGATGGGGTGATGGGGAGAACCCTCCACTTT. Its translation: CASSQDGVMGRTLHF.

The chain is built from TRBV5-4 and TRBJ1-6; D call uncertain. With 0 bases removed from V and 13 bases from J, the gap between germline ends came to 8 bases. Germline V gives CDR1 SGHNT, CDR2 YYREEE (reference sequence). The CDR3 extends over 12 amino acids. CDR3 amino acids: CASSLVGEPLHF. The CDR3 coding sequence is TGTGCCAGCAGCTTGGTTGGTGAGCCCCTCCACTTT.

CDR3: CASTKGRVNNSPLHF. CDR3 coding DNA: TGTGCCAGCACCAAAGGGCGAGTCAATAATTCACCCCTCCACTTT. The V call is TRBV2, the J call TRBJ1-6, with unresolved D. Germline CDR1 is SNHLY and CDR2 is FYNNEI. The CDR3 length is 15 residues. Trimming shortened V by 7 bases and J by 5 bases, and 15 bases separated the two germline ends.

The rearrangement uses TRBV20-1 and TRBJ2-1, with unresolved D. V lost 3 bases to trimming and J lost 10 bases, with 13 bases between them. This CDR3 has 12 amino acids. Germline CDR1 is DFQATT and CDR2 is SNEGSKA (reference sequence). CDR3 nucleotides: TGCAGTGCTAGTCAAAAACACACCGAGCAGTTCTTC. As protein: CSASQKHTEQFF.

DNA of the CDR3: TGTGCCAGCAGCCTCGCGGGGGGTAGGTTTGAGCAGTTCTTC. Translated, it gives CASSLAGGRFEQFF. The rearrangement joins TRBV11-3 to TRBJ2-1; 8 bases align to TRBD2. J lost 9 bases, V lost 5 bases, and 9 bases had no gene match. The germline V gene has CDR1 SGHNT and CDR2 YENEEA. The CDR3 contains 14 residues.

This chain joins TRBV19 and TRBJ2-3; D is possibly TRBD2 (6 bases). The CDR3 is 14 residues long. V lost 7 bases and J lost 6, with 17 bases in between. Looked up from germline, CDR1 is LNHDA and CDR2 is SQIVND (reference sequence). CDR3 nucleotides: TGTGCCAGTACCACTGGAGGGGACGCGGATACGCAGTATTTT. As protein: CASTTGGDADTQYF.

The CDR3 DNA reads as TGCAGCGCCCCCCGGAATTGGGGGCAGGGCTCCTACAATGAGCAGTTCTTC. It yields the protein CSAPRNWGQGSYNEQFF. The chain recombines TRBV29-1 with TRBJ2-1; TRBD1 is a possible D gene (6 bases). The CDR3 consists of 17 residues. Germline V CDR1 and CDR2: SQVTM, ANQGSEA. Trimming took off 7 bases at V and 0 bases at J, with 22 bases between the two ends.

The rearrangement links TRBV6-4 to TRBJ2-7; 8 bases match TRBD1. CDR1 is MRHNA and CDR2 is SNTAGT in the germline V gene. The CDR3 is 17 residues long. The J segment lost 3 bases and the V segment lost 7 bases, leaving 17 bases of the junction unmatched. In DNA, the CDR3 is TGTGCCAGCAAAGGCAGGGGGCGAAACTCAAACCTCTACGAGCAGTACGTC. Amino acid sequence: CASKGRGRNSNLYEQYV.

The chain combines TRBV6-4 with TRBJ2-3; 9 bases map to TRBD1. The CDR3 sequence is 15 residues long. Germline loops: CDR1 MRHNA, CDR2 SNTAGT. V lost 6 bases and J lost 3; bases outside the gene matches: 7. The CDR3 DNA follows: TGTGCCAGCAGCGACGGGGGGACAGGGACAGATACGCAGTATTTT. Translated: CASSDGGTGTDTQYF.

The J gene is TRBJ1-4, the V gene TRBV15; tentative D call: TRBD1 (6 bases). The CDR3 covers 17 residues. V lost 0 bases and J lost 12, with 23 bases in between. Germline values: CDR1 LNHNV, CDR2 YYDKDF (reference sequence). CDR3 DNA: TGTGCCACCAGCAGAGATCTCCAGGGGAATGCCCCCAGGGAACTGTTTTTT. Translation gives CATSRDLQGNAPRELFF.

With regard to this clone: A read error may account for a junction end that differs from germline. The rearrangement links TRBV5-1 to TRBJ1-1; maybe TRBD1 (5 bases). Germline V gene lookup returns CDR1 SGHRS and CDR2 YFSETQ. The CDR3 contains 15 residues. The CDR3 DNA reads TGTGCCAGCAGCCCCCAGGGTCAGCCGAACACTGAAGCTTTCTTT. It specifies CASSPQGQPNTEAFF.

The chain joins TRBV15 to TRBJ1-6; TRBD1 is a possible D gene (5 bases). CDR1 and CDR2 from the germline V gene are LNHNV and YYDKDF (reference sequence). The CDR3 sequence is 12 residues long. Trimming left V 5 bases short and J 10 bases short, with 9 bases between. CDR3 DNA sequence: TGTGCCACCAGCCGGGGCCCATCACCCCTCCACTTT. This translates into CATSRGPSPLHF.

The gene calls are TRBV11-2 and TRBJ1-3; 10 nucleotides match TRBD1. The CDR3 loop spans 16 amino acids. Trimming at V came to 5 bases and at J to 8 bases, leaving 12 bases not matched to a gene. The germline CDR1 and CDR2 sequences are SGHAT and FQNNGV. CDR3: CASSPRDRGLGYTIYF. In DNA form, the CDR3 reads TGTGCCAGCAGCCCGAGGGACAGGGGCCTGGGGTACACCATATATTTT.

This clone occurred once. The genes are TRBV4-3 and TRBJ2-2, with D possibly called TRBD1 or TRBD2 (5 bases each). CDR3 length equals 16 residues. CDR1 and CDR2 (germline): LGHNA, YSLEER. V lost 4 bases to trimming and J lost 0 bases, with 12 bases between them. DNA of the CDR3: TGCGCCAGCAGCCCGAATGGGGACCCGAACACCGGGGAGCTGTTTTTT. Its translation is CASSPNGDPNTGELFF.

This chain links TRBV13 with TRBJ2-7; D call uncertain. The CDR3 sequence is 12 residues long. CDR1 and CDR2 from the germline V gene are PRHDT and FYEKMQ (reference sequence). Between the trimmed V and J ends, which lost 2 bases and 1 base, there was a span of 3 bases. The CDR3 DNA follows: TGTGCCAGCAGCTTATCTTCCTACGAGCAGTACTTC. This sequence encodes CASSLSSYEQYF.

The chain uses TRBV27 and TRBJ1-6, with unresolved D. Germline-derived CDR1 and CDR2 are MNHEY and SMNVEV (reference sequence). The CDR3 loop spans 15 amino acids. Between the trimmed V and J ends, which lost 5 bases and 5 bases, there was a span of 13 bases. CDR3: CASSPFPQDNSPLHF. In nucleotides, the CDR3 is TGTGCCAGCAGTCCATTCCCACAAGATAATTCACCCCTCCACTTT.

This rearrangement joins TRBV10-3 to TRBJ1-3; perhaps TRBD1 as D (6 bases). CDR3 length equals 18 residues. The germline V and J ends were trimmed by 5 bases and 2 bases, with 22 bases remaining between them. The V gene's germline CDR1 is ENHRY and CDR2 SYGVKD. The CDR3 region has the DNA TGTGCCATCAGTTCACCCAAAGGACGGGACAACCCTGGAAACACCATATATTTT. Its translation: CAISSPKGRDNPGNTIYF.

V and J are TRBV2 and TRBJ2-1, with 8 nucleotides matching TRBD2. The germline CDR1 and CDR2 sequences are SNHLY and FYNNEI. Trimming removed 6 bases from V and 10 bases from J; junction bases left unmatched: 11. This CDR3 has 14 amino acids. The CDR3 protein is CASRRGGLLREQFF. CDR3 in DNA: TGTGCCAGCAGACGGGGGGGCCTATTGCGAGAGCAGTTCTTC.